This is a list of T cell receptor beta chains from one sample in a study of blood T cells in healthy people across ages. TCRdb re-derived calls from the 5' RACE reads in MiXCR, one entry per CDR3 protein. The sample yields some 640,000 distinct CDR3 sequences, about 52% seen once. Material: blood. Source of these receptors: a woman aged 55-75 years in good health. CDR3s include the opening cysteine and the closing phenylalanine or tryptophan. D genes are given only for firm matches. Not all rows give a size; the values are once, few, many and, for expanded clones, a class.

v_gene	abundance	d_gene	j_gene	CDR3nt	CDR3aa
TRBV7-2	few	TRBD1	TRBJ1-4	TGTGCCAGCAGCCCCCCTATCGACAGGGCTACGCGATCACTGTTTTTT	CASSPPIDRATRSLFF
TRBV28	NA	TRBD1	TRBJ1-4	TGTGCCAGCACCACTCGCAGGGGGAATGAAAAACTGTTTTTT	CASTTRRGNEKLFF
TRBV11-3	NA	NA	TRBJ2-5	TGTGCCAGCAGCTTAAACGGGAAGCGGGAAGAGACCCAGTACTTC	CASSLNGKREETQYF
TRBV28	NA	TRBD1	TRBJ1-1	TGTGCCAGCATCACCTCTCCCGGGACAGTCAACACTGAAGCTTTCTTT	CASITSPGTVNTEAFF
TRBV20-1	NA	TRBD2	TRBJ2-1	TGCAGTGCTAGAGAGGGACTAGCGGGAGTCCATGAGCAGTTCTTC	CSAREGLAGVHEQFF
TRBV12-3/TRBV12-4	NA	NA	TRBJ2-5	TGTGCCAGCAGTTTAAACTATTTGGAGCAGTACTTC	CASSLNYLEQYF
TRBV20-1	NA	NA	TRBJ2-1	TGCAGTGCTAGATCCCTTCGGGGGAGCTCCTACAATGAGCAGTTCTTC	CSARSLRGSSYNEQFF
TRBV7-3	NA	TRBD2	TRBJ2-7	TGTGCCAGCAGCTTCGGGGGGGAGGCCTACGAGCAGTACTTC	CASSFGGEAYEQYF
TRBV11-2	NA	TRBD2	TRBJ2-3	TGTGCCAGCAGCTTAGCGGTTCGGCTAGCGGGATCGGCAGATACGCAGTATTTT	CASSLAVRLAGSADTQYF
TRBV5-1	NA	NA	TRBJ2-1	TGCGCCAGCAGCTTGGCCGACGGGAGTCACGACAATGAGCAGTTCTTC	CASSLADGSHDNEQFF
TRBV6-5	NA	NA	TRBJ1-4	TGTGCCAGCAGCCTACAGGGTCCGGGTGAAAAACTGTTTTTT	CASSLQGPGEKLFF
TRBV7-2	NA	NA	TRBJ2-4	TGTGCCAGCAGAGCAAGCGAGATAGCCAAAAACATTCAGTACTTC	CASRASEIAKNIQYF
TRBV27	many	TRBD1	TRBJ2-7	TGTGCCAGCAGTAGACGGGACAGGGGGTCACACGAGCAGTACTTC	CASSRRDRGSHEQYF
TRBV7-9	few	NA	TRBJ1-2	TGTGCCAGCAGCGACGGGAACTATGGCTACACCTTC	CASSDGNYGYTF
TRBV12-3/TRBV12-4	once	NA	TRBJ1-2	TGTGCCAGCAGTTTAAGACGGGGGCGAGGCTACACCTTC	CASSLRRGRGYTF
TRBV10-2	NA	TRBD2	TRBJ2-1	TGCGCCAGCAGTGAGGTAGCGGGATCGAGAGGGAATGAGCAGTTCTTC	CASSEVAGSRGNEQFF
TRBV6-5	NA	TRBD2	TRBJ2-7	TGTGCCAGCAGTTACTTCTACTTAGCGGGAGGGGGCTACGAGCAGTACTTC	CASSYFYLAGGGYEQYF
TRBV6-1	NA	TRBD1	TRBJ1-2	TGTGCCAGCAGAGTGGGACAGGGGGCCTCATATGGCTACACCTTC	CASRVGQGASYGYTF
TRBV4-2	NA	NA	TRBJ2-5	TGTGCCAGCAGCCCGCGGACGCGGGAGACCCAGTACTTC	CASSPRTRETQYF
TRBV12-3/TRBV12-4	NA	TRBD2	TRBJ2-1	TGTGCCAGCAGTTTATACGGCGGGGCCTGGACTAAGCGGGAGGAGGGTGAGCAGTTCTTC	CASSLYGGAWTKREEGEQFF
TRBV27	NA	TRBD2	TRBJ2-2	TGTGCCAGCAGTTTCCGAGGGACTACGAACACCGGGGAGCTGTTTTTT	CASSFRGTTNTGELFF
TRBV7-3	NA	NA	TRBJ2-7	TGTGCCAGCAGCCCCTACTGGCCCGGCGAGCAGTACTTC	CASSPYWPGEQYF
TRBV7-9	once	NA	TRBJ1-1	TGTGCCAGCAGCTTAGGAGAGGGGAACAGGGCTTTCTTT	CASSLGEGNRAFF
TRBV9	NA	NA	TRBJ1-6	TGTGCCAGCAGCGTAGTGGACAGTTATAATTCACCCCTCCACTTT	CASSVVDSYNSPLHF
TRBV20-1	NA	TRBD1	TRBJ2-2	TGCAGTGCCCCGGACCGGGACAGGGGGAACACCGGGGAGCTGTTTTTT	CSAPDRDRGNTGELFF
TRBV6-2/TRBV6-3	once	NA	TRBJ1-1	TGTGCCAGCAGTACAGGGACTACCGGGCCCGAGGCTTTCTTT	CASSTGTTGPEAFF
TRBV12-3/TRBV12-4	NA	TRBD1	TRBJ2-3	TGTGCCAGCAGTTCCCGGACAGGGGACACAGATACGCAGTATTTT	CASSSRTGDTDTQYF
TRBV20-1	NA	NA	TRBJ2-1	TGCAGTGCTAGAGATGAGGAGGGAGGCTCCTACAATGAGCAGTTCTTC	CSARDEEGGSYNEQFF
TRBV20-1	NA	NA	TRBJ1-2	TGCAGTGCGCAGCTGTTCACCTTC	CSAQLFTF
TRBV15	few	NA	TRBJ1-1	TGTGCCACCAGCAGAGATAAGGGGAGGGAGGACACTGAAGCTTTCTTT	CATSRDKGREDTEAFF
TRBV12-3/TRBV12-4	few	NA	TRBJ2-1	TGTGCCAGCAGTTTAGCGGGGGCGGGGGCATACAATGAGCAGTTCTTC	CASSLAGAGAYNEQFF
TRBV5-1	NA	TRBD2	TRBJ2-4	TGCGCCAGCCGGACGACTAGCGGGAAAAACATTCAGTACTTC	CASRTTSGKNIQYF
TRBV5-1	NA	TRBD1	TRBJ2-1	TGCGCCAGCAGCCTGGAGGGGACAGGACTAAACAGACAGTTCTTC	CASSLEGTGLNRQFF
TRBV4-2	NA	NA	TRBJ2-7	TGTGCCAGCAGCCAATTGACTAACTCAGGCTACGAGCAGTACTTC	CASSQLTNSGYEQYF
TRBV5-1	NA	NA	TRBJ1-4	TGCGCCAGCAGCTGGGGCCGCGGCGCAACTAATGAAAAACTGTTTTTT	CASSWGRGATNEKLFF
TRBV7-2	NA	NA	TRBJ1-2	TGTGCCAGCAAGATGTGGGGTAATGGCTACACCTTC	CASKMWGNGYTF
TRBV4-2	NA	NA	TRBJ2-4	TGTGCCAGCAGCCACGATCAGTGGCAGGCCAAAAACATTCAGTACTTC	CASSHDQWQAKNIQYF
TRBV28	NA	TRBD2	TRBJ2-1	TGTGCCAGCAGTTTGATTTCCGGGACTAGCGGGAGCGGGGAGCAGTTCTTC	CASSLISGTSGSGEQFF
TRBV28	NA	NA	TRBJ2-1	TGTGCCAGCAGTTTATCGGCTGGTATGGGGATTAAGGAGCAGTTCTTC	CASSLSAGMGIKEQFF
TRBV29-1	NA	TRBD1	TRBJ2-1	TGCAGCGTGGAGCTCCGGGACAGGGCGTATGAGCAGTTCTTC	CSVELRDRAYEQFF
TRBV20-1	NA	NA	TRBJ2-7	TGCAGTGCTAGAGATTCACGACAGGACGAGCAGTACTTC	CSARDSRQDEQYF
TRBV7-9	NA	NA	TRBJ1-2	TGTGCCAGCAGTTCAGGGGCACGCCGCTATGGCTACACCTTC	CASSSGARRYGYTF